The TCR beta chain under discussion was sequenced for a study of blood T cell repertoires in COVID-19. Study-wide background: The United States, Italy and Spain were the sources of the acute and convalescent COVID-19 samples. PBMCs, B-cell-depleted T cells, or T cells were the source of the cDNA or gDNA that made up the material.

With 1 base clipped from V and 5 bases from J, the junction kept 6 bases outside the gene matches. CDR3 length: 15 residues. Germline V gene lookup returns CDR1 SGHAT and CDR2 FQNNGV. The data were produced by immunoSEQ multiplex PCR, yet TCRdb's version contains in-frame clones alone and is incomplete. The sample records under 250,000 clones, roughly 75% being singletons. The TCR sequence derives from a woman in her seventies with acute or convalescent COVID-19. Sequencing was done on a sample of peripheral blood. The V gene is TRBV11-2, the J gene TRBJ2-3, with 7 nucleotides matching TRBD1. CDR3 loop: CASSLAAQGEDTQYF. Here the CDR3 DNA reads TGTGCCAGCAGCTTAGCGGCCCAGGGGGAAGATACGCAGTATTTT.